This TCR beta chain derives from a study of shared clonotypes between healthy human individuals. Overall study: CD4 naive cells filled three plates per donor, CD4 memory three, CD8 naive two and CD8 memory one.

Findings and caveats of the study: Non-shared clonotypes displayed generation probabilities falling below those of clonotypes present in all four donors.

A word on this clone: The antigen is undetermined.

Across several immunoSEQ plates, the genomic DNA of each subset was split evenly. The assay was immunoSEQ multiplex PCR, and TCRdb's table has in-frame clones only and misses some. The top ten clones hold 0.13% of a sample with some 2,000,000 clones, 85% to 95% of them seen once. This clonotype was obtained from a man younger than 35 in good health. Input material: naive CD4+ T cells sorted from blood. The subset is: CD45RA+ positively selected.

DNA for the CDR3: TGTGCCACGGCCCCCCAGCGCTACAATGAGCAGTTCTTC. This gives the protein CATAPQRYNEQFF. The gene calls are TRBV15 and TRBJ2-1; D is unresolved. CDR1 and CDR2 (germline): LNHNV, YYDKDF (reference sequence). V was pared by 9 bases and J by 3 bases, with 12 bases between. This CDR3 contains 13 residues.